The present T cell receptor (beta chain) was sequenced within a study of blood T cells in healthy people across ages. Findings and caveats of the study: TCR beta diversity correlated strongly with naive T cell percentage. One million T cells yielded diversity estimates that were considered underestimates.

As regards this clonotype: Its antigen is not known.

Next came a second PCR, run for about 7 to 11 cycles, which used a sample-barcoded 5' primer along with a J-beta primer mix. Every molecule of cDNA carried a tag from a template-switch adaptor with 12 random nucleotides. One entry per CDR3 protein, called by TCRdb with MiXCR from the 5' RACE reads. This sample has about a million distinct CDR3 sequences; 45% to 60% occur once, and the top ten carry about a fifth. The CDR3 covers 18 residues. Looked up from germline, CDR1 is MNHEY and CDR2 is SMNVEV (reference sequence). V was clipped by 6 bases and J by 0 bases; unmatched bases: 11. The sequence was obtained from an older woman in good health. Sequencing input: blood. V and J are TRBV27 and TRBJ2-6, with TRBD2 matching 7 bases. The CDR3 region is CASSQTVAGSSGANVLTF. The CDR3 bases are TGTGCCAGCAGCCAGACCGTAGCGGGTAGCTCTGGGGCCAACGTCCTGACTTTC.